The 21 T cell receptor beta chains below all came from one sample that was sequenced in a study of Tregs in tolerant kidney transplant recipients. The data were produced by immunoSEQ multiplex PCR, yet TCRdb's version contains in-frame clones alone and is incomplete. The data show tens of thousands of clones, 84% seen once. The specimen sequenced was CD4+ T cells from blood. The receptors come from a human donor in good health.

V is TRBV10-3 and J is TRBJ2-1; the D is unclear. Germline CDR1 ENHRY, CDR2 SYGVKD. Trimming pared 6 bases from V and 7 bases from J, leaving 7 bases between. This CDR3 spans 11 amino acids. The CDR3 DNA reads as TGTGCCATCAGGAGTTTGAATGAGCAGTTCTTC. Protein sequence: CAIRSLNEQFF.

The rearrangement uses TRBV18 and TRBJ2-2; D call uncertain. The CDR3 length is 12 residues. V was cut by 5 bases and J by 4 bases, with 5 bases left in between. Per the germline V gene, CDR1 is KGHSH and CDR2 is LQKENI. CDR3 sequence reads: CASSTSTGELFF. The DNA of the CDR3 is TGTGCCAGCTCAACGAGCACCGGGGAGCTGTTTTTT.

The chain has TRBV5-1 and TRBJ2-7, with D possibly being TRBD1 (6 bases). From germline, CDR1 is SGHRS and CDR2 YFSETQ. The CDR3 runs 15 residues. Trimming cost V 5 bases and J 0 bases, with 15 bases left between them. The CDR3 bases are TGCGCCAGCAGGGGAGTAGGGGGAAGCTCCTACGAGCAGTACTTC. As protein: CASRGVGGSSYEQYF.

The chain recombines TRBV2 with TRBJ2-3; TRBD2 might be the D (6 bases). The CDR3 length is 16 residues. CDR1 is SNHLY, CDR2 FYNNEI, per germline. V lost 10 bases to trimming and J lost 5 bases, with 25 bases between them. The chain's CDR3 is CATPGGRRPFQDTQYF. The CDR3 DNA reads as TGTGCCACTCCCGGGGGACGAAGGCCCTTTCAAGATACGCAGTATTTT.

The chain employs TRBV14 and TRBJ2-3; 10 positions match TRBD1. After removal of 3 bases from V and 3 bases from J, the junction contained 12 bases not matched to a gene. The CDR3 totals 18 residues. Germline V gives CDR1 SGHDN, CDR2 FVKESK. The CDR3 loop reads CASSHRQGARVATDTQYF. The CDR3 bases are TGTGCCAGCAGCCACCGACAGGGGGCACGGGTCGCAACAGATACGCAGTATTTT.

The rearrangement links TRBV11-1 to TRBJ2-3; 10 nucleotides align to TRBD2. With 4 bases clipped from V and 5 bases from J, the junction kept 6 bases outside the gene matches. There are 15 residues in the CDR3. Germline V gives CDR1 SGHAT, CDR2 FQDESV (reference sequence). The CDR3 is CASSSGTSALDTQYF. The DNA for the CDR3 is TGTGCCAGCAGCTCAGGGACTAGCGCTCTAGATACGCAGTATTTT.

V and J are TRBV11-2 and TRBJ2-1; no clear D gene. CDR1 is SGHAT, CDR2 FQNNGV, per germline. The CDR3 spans 11 residues. V was trimmed by 1 base and J by 11 bases, leaving 6 bases between them. The CDR3 here is CASSLAQKQFF. The CDR3 region has the DNA TGTGCCAGCAGCTTAGCACAGAAGCAGTTCTTC.

This clone was recorded once. V usage is TRBV29-1 and J usage is TRBJ2-3, with 9 nucleotides matching TRBD2. CDR3 length equals 15 residues. Germline V lookup: CDR1 SQVTM, CDR2 ANQGSEA. V lost 4 bases and J lost 6; bases outside the gene matches: 11. This chain's CDR3 is CSVVFLAGYGDTQYF. CDR3 nucleotides: TGCAGCGTTGTTTTCCTAGCGGGGTATGGGGATACGCAGTATTTT.

The chain recombines TRBV6-5 with TRBJ2-7; D unresolved. The CDR3 has 16 amino acids. V lost 0 bases to trimming and J lost 3 bases, with 15 bases between them. Germline CDR1 and CDR2: MNHEY and SVGAGI. The CDR3, as DNA: TGTGCCAGCAGTTACTCGAGAGCTGGGCCCAACTACGAGCAGTACTTC. It codes for CASSYSRAGPNYEQYF.

The rearrangement links TRBV19 to TRBJ1-5, with 11 bases lining up with TRBD1. V gave up 2 bases and J gave up 6 bases; unmatched junction bases: 9. This CDR3 spans 17 amino acids. Germline CDR1 reads LNHDA; CDR2 reads SQIVND (reference sequence). This chain's CDR3 is CASSIRTGGAWVQPQHF. CDR3 sequence (DNA): TGTGCCAGTAGTATAAGGACAGGGGGCGCGTGGGTTCAGCCCCAGCATTTT.

The J gene is TRBJ2-1, the V gene TRBV4-3, with D possibly TRBD2 on 5 matching bases. Deletions cut 0 bases from V and 5 bases from J, with 14 bases between. The CDR3 length is 16 residues. The germline V gene encodes CDR1 LGHNA and CDR2 YSLEER. CDR3 amino acids: CASSQEEASWDNEQFF. CDR3 coding DNA: TGCGCCAGCAGCCAAGAGGAGGCTAGTTGGGACAATGAGCAGTTCTTC.

The chain is built from TRBV7-2 and TRBJ2-1, with 8 bases aligning to TRBD1. The germline V gene has CDR1 SGHTA and CDR2 FQGNSA. The J segment lost 1 base and the V segment lost 5 bases, leaving 4 bases of the junction unmatched. CDR3 length equals 15 residues. As DNA, the CDR3 is TGTGCCAGCAGCGCAGGGGGCCCTTCCTACAATGAGCAGTTCTTC. Amino acids: CASSAGGPSYNEQFF.

The chain couples TRBV6-6 to TRBJ1-4; D gene uncertain. Trimming stripped 2 bases from V and 5 bases from J, with 6 bases between. The CDR3 totals 13 residues. Germline assignment: CDR1 MNHNY and CDR2 SVGAGI (reference sequence). The CDR3, as DNA: TGTGCCAGCAGTTACAGGAACAATGAAAAACTGTTTTTT. Its protein is CASSYRNNEKLFF.

The chain is built from TRBV6-5 and TRBJ1-6; a weak D match, TRBD1 (5 bases). The V gene's germline CDR1 is MNHEY and CDR2 SVGAGI. V was pared by 3 bases and J by 7 bases, with 13 bases between. This CDR3 has 15 amino acids. CDR3 residues: CASSYEGFGNSPLHF. In nucleotides, the CDR3 is TGTGCCAGCAGTTATGAGGGGTTCGGCAATTCACCCCTCCACTTT.

The J gene is TRBJ1-6, the V gene TRBV6-5; 8 bases map to TRBD1. Per the germline V gene, CDR1 is MNHEY and CDR2 is SVGAGI. Unmatched junction bases numbered 6, after V lost 7 bases and J lost 10 bases. CDR3 length equals 13 residues. CDR3 region: CASTRDRRSPLHF. CDR3 sequence (DNA): TGTGCCAGCACCAGGGACAGGAGATCACCCCTCCACTTT.

This clone was counted a few times. CDR3 protein: CASSAGGASGELFF. CDR3 nucleotides: TGCGCCAGCTCAGCCGGGGGGGCTTCCGGGGAGCTGTTTTTT. The V gene is TRBV5-1, the J gene TRBJ2-2; 8 bases fit TRBD2. The CDR3 spans 14 residues. Trimming cost V 7 bases and J 6 bases; bases outside gene matches: 8. In germline, CDR1 is SGHRS, CDR2 YFSETQ.

V and J are TRBV9 and TRBJ2-1; 8 bases fit TRBD1. The CDR3 covers 16 residues. Germline V lookup: CDR1 SGDLS, CDR2 YYNGEE. V dropped 1 base and J dropped 3; count of bases not matched to a gene: 6. Here the CDR3 reads CASSVTGTGLYNEQFF. The CDR3, as DNA: TGTGCCAGCAGCGTAACCGGGACAGGTCTCTACAATGAGCAGTTCTTC.

This clone has more than one count but fewer than ten. The chain uses TRBV30 and TRBJ2-5; 12 bases agree with TRBD2. The CDR3 spans 15 residues. Germline V gives CDR1 GTSNPN, CDR2 SVGIG (reference sequence). V shed 1 base and J 4 bases; nucleotides not matched to a gene: 4. The CDR3 is CAWSGTSGVRETQYF. Written as DNA, the CDR3 is TGTGCCTGGAGTGGGACTAGCGGGGTTAGAGAGACCCAGTACTTC.

J is TRBJ2-1 and V is TRBV6-5; D gene uncertain. Germline lookup yields CDR1 MNHEY and CDR2 SVGAGI. With 5 bases removed from V and 0 bases from J, the gap between germline ends came to 11 bases. The length of the CDR3 is 15 residues. The CDR3 DNA follows: TGTGCCAGCAGTAACGACCGAAGCTCCTACAATGAGCAGTTCTTC. It translates to CASSNDRSSYNEQFF.

The V and J genes are TRBV30 and TRBJ2-5, with 8 positions matching TRBD2. The CDR3 is 13 amino acids. The junction had 6 bases not matched to a gene; V was cut back by 4 bases and J by 5 bases. CDR1 is GTSNPN, CDR2 SVGIG, per germline (reference sequence). The CDR3 reads CAWMGPGGETQYF. The CDR3 bases are TGTGCCTGGATGGGTCCGGGAGGGGAGACCCAGTACTTC.

This rearrangement joins TRBV15 to TRBJ2-7; 7 positions match TRBD1. CDR3 length: 17 residues. Trimming took 2 bases from V and 3 from J; bases not matched to a gene: 13. Germline CDR1 and CDR2: LNHNV and YYDKDF (reference sequence). The CDR3 region has the DNA TGTGCCACCAGCAGATCAGAGGGACAGACGCCTGTCTACGAGCAGTACTTC. Protein product: CATSRSEGQTPVYEQYF.